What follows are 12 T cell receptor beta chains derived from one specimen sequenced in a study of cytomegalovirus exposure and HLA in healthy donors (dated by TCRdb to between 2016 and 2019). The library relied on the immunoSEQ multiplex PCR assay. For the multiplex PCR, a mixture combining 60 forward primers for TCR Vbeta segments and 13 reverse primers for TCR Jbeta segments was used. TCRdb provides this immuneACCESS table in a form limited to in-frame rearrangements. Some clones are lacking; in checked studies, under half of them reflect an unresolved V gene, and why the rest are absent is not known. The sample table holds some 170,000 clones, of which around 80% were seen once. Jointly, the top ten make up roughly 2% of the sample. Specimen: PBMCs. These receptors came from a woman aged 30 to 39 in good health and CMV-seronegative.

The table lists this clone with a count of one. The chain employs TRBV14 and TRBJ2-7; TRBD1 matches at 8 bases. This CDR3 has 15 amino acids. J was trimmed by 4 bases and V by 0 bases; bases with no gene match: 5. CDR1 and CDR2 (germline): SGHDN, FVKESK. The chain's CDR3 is CASSQDRQGRYEQYF. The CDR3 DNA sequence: TGTGCCAGCAGCCAAGATCGACAGGGGAGGTACGAGCAGTACTTC.

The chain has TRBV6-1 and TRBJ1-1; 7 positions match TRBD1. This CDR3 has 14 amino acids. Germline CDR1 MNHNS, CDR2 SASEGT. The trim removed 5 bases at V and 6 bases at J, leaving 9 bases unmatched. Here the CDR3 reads CASSYRGRGAEAFF. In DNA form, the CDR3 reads TGTGCCAGCAGTTATAGGGGGCGAGGCGCTGAAGCTTTCTTT.

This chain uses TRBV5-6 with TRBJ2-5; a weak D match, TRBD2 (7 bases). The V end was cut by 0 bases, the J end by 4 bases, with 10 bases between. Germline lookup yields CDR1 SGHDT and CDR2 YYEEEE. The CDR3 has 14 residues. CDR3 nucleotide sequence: TGTGCCAGCAGCTTGGTGGGAGGGGGAGAGACCCAGTACTTC. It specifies CASSLVGGGETQYF.

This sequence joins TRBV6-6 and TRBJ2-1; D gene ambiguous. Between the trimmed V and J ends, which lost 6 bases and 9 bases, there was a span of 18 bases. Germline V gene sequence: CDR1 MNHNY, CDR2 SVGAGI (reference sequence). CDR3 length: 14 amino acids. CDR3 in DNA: TGTGCCAGCAGCGTGGCAACCCAGTCGGGTGAGCAGTTCTTC. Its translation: CASSVATQSGEQFF.

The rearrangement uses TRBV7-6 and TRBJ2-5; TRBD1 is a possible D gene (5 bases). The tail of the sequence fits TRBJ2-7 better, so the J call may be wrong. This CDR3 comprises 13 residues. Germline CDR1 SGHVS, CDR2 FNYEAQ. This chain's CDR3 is CASSGQGSYEQYF. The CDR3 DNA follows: TGTGCCAGCAGCGGCCAGGGTTCCTACGAGCAGTACTTC.

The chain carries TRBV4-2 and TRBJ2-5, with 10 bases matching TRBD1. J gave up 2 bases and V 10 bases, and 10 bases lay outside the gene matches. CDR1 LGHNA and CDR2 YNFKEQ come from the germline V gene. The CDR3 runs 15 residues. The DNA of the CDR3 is TGTGCCAACCACACTAAGGACAGGGGGCAAGAGACCCAGTACTTC. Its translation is CANHTKDRGQETQYF.

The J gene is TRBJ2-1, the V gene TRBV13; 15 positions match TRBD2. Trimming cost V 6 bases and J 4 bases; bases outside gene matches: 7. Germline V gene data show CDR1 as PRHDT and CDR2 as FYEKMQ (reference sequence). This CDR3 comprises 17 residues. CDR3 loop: CASREGTSGRTYNEQFF. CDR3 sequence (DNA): TGTGCCAGCAGGGAAGGGACTAGCGGGAGGACATACAATGAGCAGTTCTTC. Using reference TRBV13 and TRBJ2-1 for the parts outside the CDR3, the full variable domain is AAGVIQSPRHLIKEKRETATLKCYPIPRHDTVYWYQQGPGQDPQFLISFYEKMQSDKGSIPDRFSAQQFSDYHSELNMSSLELGDSALYFCASREGTSGRTYNEQFFGPGTRLTVL.

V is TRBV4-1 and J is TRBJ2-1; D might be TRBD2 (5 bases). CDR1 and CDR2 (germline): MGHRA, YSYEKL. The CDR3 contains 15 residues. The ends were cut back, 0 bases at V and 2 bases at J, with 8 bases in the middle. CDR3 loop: CASSQDLLAYNEQFF. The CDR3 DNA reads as TGCGCCAGCAGCCAAGATTTACTAGCCTACAATGAGCAGTTCTTC.

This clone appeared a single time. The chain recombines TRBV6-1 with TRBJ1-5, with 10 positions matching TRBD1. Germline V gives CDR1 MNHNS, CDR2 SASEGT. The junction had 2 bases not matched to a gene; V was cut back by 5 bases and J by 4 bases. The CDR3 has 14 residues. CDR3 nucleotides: TGTGCCAGCAGTTGGGGACAGGGGAATCAGCCCCAGCATTTT. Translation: CASSWGQGNQPQHF.

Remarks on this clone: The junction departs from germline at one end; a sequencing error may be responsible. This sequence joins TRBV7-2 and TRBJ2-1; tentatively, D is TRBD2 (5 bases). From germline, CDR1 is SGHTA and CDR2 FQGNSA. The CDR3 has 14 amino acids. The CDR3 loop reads CASSLAVLVNEQFF. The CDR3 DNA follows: TGTGCCAGCAGCCTAGCCGTACTAGTAAATGAGCAGTTCTTC. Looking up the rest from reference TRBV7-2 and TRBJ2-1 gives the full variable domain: GAGVSQSPSNKVTEKGKDVELRCDPISGHTALYWYRQSLGQGLEFLIYFQGNSAPDKSGLPSDRFSAERTGGSVSTLTIQRTQQEDSAVYLCASSLAVLVNEQFFGPGTRLTVL.

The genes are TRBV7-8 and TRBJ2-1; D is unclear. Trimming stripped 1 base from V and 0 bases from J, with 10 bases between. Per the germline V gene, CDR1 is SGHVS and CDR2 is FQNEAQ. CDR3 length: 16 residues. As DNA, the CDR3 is TGTGCCAGCAGCTTAGGGGCAAAAAGCTCCTACAATGAGCAGTTCTTC. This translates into CASSLGAKSSYNEQFF.

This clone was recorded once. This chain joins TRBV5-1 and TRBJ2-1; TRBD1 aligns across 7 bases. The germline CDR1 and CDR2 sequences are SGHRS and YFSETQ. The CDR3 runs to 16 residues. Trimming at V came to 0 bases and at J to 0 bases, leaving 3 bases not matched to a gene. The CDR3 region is CASSLDGDSSYNEQFF. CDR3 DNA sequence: TGCGCCAGCAGCTTGGACGGGGACAGCTCCTACAATGAGCAGTTCTTC.